The clone carrying this T cell receptor beta chain was counted only a few times. The CDR3 is 16 residues long. Trimming at V came to 0 bases and at J to 2 bases, leaving 5 bases not matched to a gene. Per the germline V gene, CDR1 is SGHRS and CDR2 is YFSETQ. Per the study methods: Estimated nucleated cell counts came from reference gene primer amplification. The protocol was immunoSEQ multiplex PCR, while the TCRdb copy is restricted to in-frame clones and leaves out a portion. The V and J calls and clone size were taken over from that table, and D and trimming were inferred from the DNA. This sample has about 110,000 clones, with over 80% found just once. This record comes from a study of blood T cell repertoires in COVID-19.

This sequence joins TRBV5-1 and TRBJ2-3; TRBD1 matches at 8 bases. The TCR comes from a woman in her sixties or seventies with acute or convalescent COVID-19. Sequenced input: peripheral blood. The CDR3 protein is CASSLAGQGSTDTQYF. Here the CDR3 DNA reads TGCGCCAGCAGCTTGGCCGGACAGGGTTCCACAGATACGCAGTATTTT.